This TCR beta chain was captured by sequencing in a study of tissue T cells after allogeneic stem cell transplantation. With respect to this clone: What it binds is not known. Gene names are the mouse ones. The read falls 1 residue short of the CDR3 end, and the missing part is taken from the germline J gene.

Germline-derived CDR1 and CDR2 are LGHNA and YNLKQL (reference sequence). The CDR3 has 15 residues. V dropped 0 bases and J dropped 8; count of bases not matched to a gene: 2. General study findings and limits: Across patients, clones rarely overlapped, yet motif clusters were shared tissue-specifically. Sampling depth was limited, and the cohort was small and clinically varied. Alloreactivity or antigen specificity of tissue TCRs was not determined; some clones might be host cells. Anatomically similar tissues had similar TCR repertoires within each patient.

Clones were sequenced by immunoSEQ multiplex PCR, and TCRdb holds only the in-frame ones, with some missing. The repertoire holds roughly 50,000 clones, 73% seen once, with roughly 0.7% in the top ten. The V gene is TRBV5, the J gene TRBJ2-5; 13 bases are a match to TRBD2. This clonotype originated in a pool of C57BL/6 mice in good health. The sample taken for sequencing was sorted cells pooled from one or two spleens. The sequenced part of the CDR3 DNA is TGTGCCAGCAGCCAAGATGGGGACTGGGGGGGCACCCAGTAC. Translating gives CASSQDGDWGGTQY. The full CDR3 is CASSQDGDWGGTQYF.